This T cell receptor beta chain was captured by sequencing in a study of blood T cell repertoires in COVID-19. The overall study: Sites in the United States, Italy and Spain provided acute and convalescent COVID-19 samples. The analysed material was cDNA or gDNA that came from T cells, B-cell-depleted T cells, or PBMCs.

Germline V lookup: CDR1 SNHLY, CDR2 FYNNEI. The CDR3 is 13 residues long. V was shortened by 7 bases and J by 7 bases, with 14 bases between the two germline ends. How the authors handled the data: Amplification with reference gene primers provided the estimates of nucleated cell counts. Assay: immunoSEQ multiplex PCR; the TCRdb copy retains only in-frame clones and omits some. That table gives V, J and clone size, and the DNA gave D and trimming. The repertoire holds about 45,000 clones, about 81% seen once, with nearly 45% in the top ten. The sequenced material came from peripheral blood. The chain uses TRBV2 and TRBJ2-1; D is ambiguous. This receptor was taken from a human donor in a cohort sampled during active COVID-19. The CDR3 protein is CASTVLPENEQFF. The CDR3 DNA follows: TGTGCCAGCACCGTTCTACCTGAAAATGAGCAGTTCTTC.